Below are 24 T cell receptor beta chains sequenced from a single sample in a study of T cell repertoires in ileal Crohn's disease. The sample's time point: neoterminal ileum biopsy at postoperative endoscopy, about 6 months after surgery. Only in-frame clones appear in the TCRdb table, and some are missing; sequencing was by immunoSEQ multiplex PCR. Of under 15,000 clones detected, about 82% appear once; the ten largest clones hold approximately 17%. Sequenced material: ileal tissue. The receptors were sampled from an adult with Crohn's disease.

V usage is TRBV5-1 and J usage is TRBJ1-3; D may be TRBD1 (5 bases). Trimming shortened V by 2 bases and J by 4 bases, and 10 bases separated the two germline ends. Germline V CDR1 and CDR2: SGHRS, YFSETQ. CDR3 length: 14 amino acids. CDR3 DNA: TGCGCCAGCAGCTTCGGGGGAACCGGAAACACCATATATTTT. It codes for CASSFGGTGNTIYF.

The chain couples TRBV9 to TRBJ2-2; 7 bases are shared with TRBD2. Germline CDR1 reads SGDLS; CDR2 reads YYNGEE. V gave up 4 bases and J gave up 4 bases; unmatched junction bases: 10. This CDR3 contains 16 residues. The CDR3 loop reads CASSYQIREGTGELFF. CDR3 in DNA: TGTGCCAGCAGCTACCAGATCAGGGAGGGCACCGGGGAGCTGTTTTTT.

This clone came up a few times. V is TRBV9 and J is TRBJ1-2, with 11 nucleotides matching TRBD1. This CDR3 spans 14 amino acids. Germline V CDR1 and CDR2: SGDLS, YYNGEE. V trimming: 5 bases; J trimming: 1 base; junction bases outside the gene matches: 1. The CDR3 coding sequence is TGTGCCAGCAGGGGACAGGGGGGTAACTATGGCTACACCTTC. As protein: CASRGQGGNYGYTF. The complete variable domain, with remaining parts taken from reference TRBV9 and TRBJ1-2, reads DSGVTQTPKHLITATGQRVTLRCSPRSGDLSVYWYQQSLDQGLQFLIQYYNGEERAKGNILERFSAQQFPDLHSELNLSSLELGDSALYFCASRGQGGNYGYTFGSGTRLTVV.

This rearrangement joins TRBV6-5 to TRBJ2-7; tentative D call: TRBD1 (5 bases). The CDR3 runs 13 residues. The germline V and J ends were trimmed by 7 bases and 2 bases, with 12 bases remaining between them. Germline values: CDR1 MNHEY, CDR2 SVGAGI. The CDR3 reads CASISDKTYEQYF. DNA of the CDR3: TGTGCCAGCATCTCGGACAAGACCTACGAGCAGTACTTC.

This chain connects TRBV5-1 to TRBJ1-1, with D possibly matching TRBD1 (6 bases). Trimming took 5 bases from V and 0 from J, leaving 11 bases between them. From germline, CDR1 is SGHRS and CDR2 YFSETQ. This CDR3 region has 14 residues. The CDR3 DNA sequence: TGCGCCAGCAGGACAGGTAATATGAACACTGAAGCTTTCTTT. As protein: CASRTGNMNTEAFF.

This clone was picked up one time. The V call is TRBV7-9, the J call TRBJ1-1, with a tentative D call TRBD1 (6 bases). Germline lookup yields CDR1 SEHNR and CDR2 FQNEAQ (reference sequence). This CDR3 spans 16 amino acids. V was shortened by 2 bases and J by 1 base, with 14 bases between the two germline ends. The CDR3 DNA follows: TGTGCCAGCAGCTTAATGGGCGGGGGCGCGAACACTGAAGCTTTCTTT. It yields the protein CASSLMGGGANTEAFF. The variable domain in full, with the rest retrieved from reference TRBV7-9 and TRBJ1-1, is DTGVSQNPRHKITKRGQNVTFRCDPISEHNRLYWYRQTLGQGPEFLTYFQNEAQLEKSRLLSDRFSAERPKGSFSTLEIQRTEQGDSAMYLCASSLMGGGANTEAFFGQGTRLTVV.

The chain has TRBV10-3 and TRBJ1-2, with 8 bases identical to TRBD1. The junction had 9 bases not matched to a gene; V was cut back by 3 bases and J by 6 bases. The CDR3 spans 15 residues. Germline-derived CDR1 and CDR2 are ENHRY and SYGVKD. The CDR3 protein is CAISDPGQAKDGYTF. The CDR3 nucleotides are TGTGCCATCAGTGATCCGGGACAGGCGAAGGATGGCTACACCTTC.

The table lists this clone with a count of one. The rearrangement joins TRBV7-6 to TRBJ2-5; 12 nucleotides agree with TRBD2. Germline CDR1 is SGHVS and CDR2 is FNYEAQ. Germline trimming cut 6 bases from V and 4 bases from J; bases unmatched to any gene: 9. The CDR3 length is 16 residues. In DNA, the CDR3 is TGTGCCAGCAGTCTCCGGACTAGCGGGGATGGAGAGACCCAGTACTTC. Translating it yields CASSLRTSGDGETQYF.

The chain is built from TRBV2 and TRBJ1-3, with TRBD1 matching over 9 bases. Germline loops: CDR1 SNHLY, CDR2 FYNNEI. This CDR3 is built from 15 residues. The V gene end was trimmed by 7 bases and the J gene end by 4 bases; junction bases not matched to a gene: 8. In DNA form, the CDR3 reads TGTGCCAGCACCGGACAGGGGATAGGAGGAAACACCATATATTTT. Translated: CASTGQGIGGNTIYF. Full variable domain (remainder filled in from reference TRBV2 and TRBJ1-3): EPEVTQTPSHQVTQMGQEVILRCVPISNHLYFYWYRQILGQKVEFLVSFYNNEISEKSEIFDDQFSVERPDGSNFTLKIRSTKLEDSAMYFCASTGQGIGGNTIYFGEGSWLTVV.

The chain couples TRBV6-6 to TRBJ2-7; 10 bases are a match to TRBD1. From germline, CDR1 is MNHNY and CDR2 SVGAGI (reference sequence). The CDR3 sequence is 15 residues long. With 4 bases clipped from V and 5 bases from J, the junction kept 8 bases outside the gene matches. This CDR3 reads CASSWTGTGANEQYF. The CDR3 DNA sequence: TGTGCCAGCAGTTGGACCGGGACAGGGGCCAACGAGCAGTACTTC.

The V call is TRBV7-9, the J call TRBJ2-2; D unclear. This CDR3 contains 14 residues. Looked up from germline, CDR1 is SEHNR and CDR2 is FQNEAQ (reference sequence). The V end lost 4 bases, the J end lost 7 bases, and 13 bases lay between the germline ends. CDR3 sequence (DNA): TGTGCCAGCAGCTCTACGGTGGTCGTCGGGGAGCTGTTTTTT. Translation gives CASSSTVVVGELFF.

This clone was seen a handful of times. This sample includes further DNA sequences coding for the same CDR3. V usage is TRBV30 and J usage is TRBJ1-1, with 7 bases that match TRBD1. Germline V gene data show CDR1 as GTSNPN and CDR2 as SVGIG (reference sequence). The CDR3 has 11 residues. The V segment lost 5 bases and the J segment 3 bases; nucleotides outside the gene matches: 0. DNA of the CDR3: TGTGCCTGGGACAGGGACACTGAAGCTTTCTTT. It encodes CAWDRDTEAFF.

The rearrangement links TRBV19 to TRBJ2-6, with D possibly TRBD1 on 6 matching bases. Per the germline V gene, CDR1 is LNHDA and CDR2 is SQIVND (reference sequence). This CDR3 is built from 20 residues. Trimming took 4 bases from V and 2 from J, leaving 24 bases between them. DNA of the CDR3: TGTGCCAGTAGTAGCCCCGTGACAGGTTTTGGTTCGGCTGGGGCCAACGTCCTGACTTTC. It encodes CASSSPVTGFGSAGANVLTF.

This clone was seen more than once but under ten times. The rearrangement links TRBV16 to TRBJ2-1; D call uncertain. The germline CDR1 and CDR2 sequences are KGHSY and FQNENV. Trimming took off 4 bases at V and 9 bases at J, with 7 bases between the two ends. CDR3 length: 11 residues. CDR3 sequence reads: CASSPTGEQFF. CDR3 coding DNA: TGTGCCAGCAGCCCGACGGGTGAGCAGTTCTTC.

The chain has TRBV28 and TRBJ1-6, with 8 bases that match TRBD1. CDR1 is MDHEN and CDR2 is SYDVKM in the germline V gene. CDR3 length equals 14 residues. With 6 bases clipped from V and 14 bases from J, the junction kept 12 bases outside the gene matches. CDR3 region: CASRRDRPSLSLHF. The CDR3 bases are TGTGCCAGCAGGAGGGACAGGCCCTCCCTTTCCCTCCACTTT. Supplemented by reference TRBV28 and TRBJ1-6, the full variable domain reads DVKVTQSSRYLVKRTGEKVFLECVQDMDHENMFWYRQDPGLGLRLIYFSYDVKMKEKGDIPEGYSVSREKKERFSLILESASTNQTSMYLCASRRDRPSLSLHFGNGTRLTVT.

The V call is TRBV11-2, the J call TRBJ2-3; D gene ambiguous. CDR3 length: 16 amino acids. V was trimmed by 1 base and J by 2 bases, leaving 13 bases between them. CDR1 is SGHAT, CDR2 FQNNGV, per germline. In nucleotides, the CDR3 is TGTGCCAGCAGCTTAGGCAGGCGTCCTTCCACAGATACGCAGTATTTT. It specifies CASSLGRRPSTDTQYF.

V gene TRBV14 combines with J gene TRBJ2-1, with a weak D call TRBD2 (5 bases). The CDR3 loop spans 13 amino acids. V was trimmed by 1 base and J by 9 bases, leaving 10 bases between them. Germline V CDR1 and CDR2: SGHDN, FVKESK. The chain's CDR3 is CASSQVLAGEQFF. CDR3 sequence (DNA): TGTGCCAGCAGCCAAGTGCTAGCCGGTGAGCAGTTCTTC.

The chain carries TRBV7-9 and TRBJ1-6; TRBD1 might be the D (5 bases). The CDR3 is 15 amino acids. Germline CDR1 and CDR2: SEHNR and FQNEAQ (reference sequence). The V gene lost 1 base and the J gene lost 9 bases, with 13 bases spanning the gap. CDR3 protein: CASSLEAGSSSPLHF. Written as DNA, the CDR3 is TGTGCCAGCAGCTTAGAAGCAGGGTCGAGTTCACCCCTCCACTTT.

This sequence joins TRBV27 and TRBJ2-1; D may be TRBD2 (6 bases). The CDR3 covers 15 residues. Trimming removed 8 bases at V and 0 bases at J, with 14 bases between. Germline values: CDR1 MNHEY, CDR2 SMNVEV (reference sequence). The chain's CDR3 is CASGPGLNSYNEQFF. The CDR3 region has the DNA TGTGCCAGCGGCCCGGGACTGAACTCCTACAATGAGCAGTTCTTC.

The V call is TRBV14, the J call TRBJ2-7; no clear D gene. Germline CDR1 SGHDN, CDR2 FVKESK. Trimming took off 1 base at V and 0 bases at J, with 13 bases between the two ends. The CDR3 is 16 amino acids. CDR3 coding DNA: TGTGCCAGCAGCCAAGGGAGAACACGGAGCTCCTACGAGCAGTACTTC. As protein: CASSQGRTRSSYEQYF.

This clone has a single count. V gene TRBV9 combines with J gene TRBJ2-1; possible D gene TRBD1, 6 bases. This CDR3 spans 15 amino acids. CDR1 is SGDLS and CDR2 is YYNGEE in the germline V gene. V shed 3 bases and J shed 0 bases, with 10 bases lying between them. In nucleotides, the CDR3 is TGTGCCAGCAGCGATCGGGACATCTCCTACAATGAGCAGTTCTTC. Its translation is CASSDRDISYNEQFF. Complete variable domain (other parts from reference TRBV9 and TRBJ2-1): DSGVTQTPKHLITATGQRVTLRCSPRSGDLSVYWYQQSLDQGLQFLIQYYNGEERAKGNILERFSAQQFPDLHSELNLSSLELGDSALYFCASSDRDISYNEQFFGPGTRLTVL.

The rearrangement uses TRBV4-3 and TRBJ2-1; TRBD2 matches at 15 bases. This CDR3 contains 16 residues. In germline, CDR1 is LGHNA, CDR2 YSLEER. With 8 bases clipped from V and 3 bases from J, the junction kept 5 bases outside the gene matches. Written as DNA, the CDR3 is TGCGCCAGCCGAGGACTAGCGGGAGGGAACTACAATGAGCAGTTCTTC. Its protein product is CASRGLAGGNYNEQFF.

The genes are TRBV5-4 and TRBJ1-4; 7 bases agree with TRBD1. The V and J ends lost 9 bases and 0 bases, in that order; junction bases with no gene match: 2. The CDR3 sequence is 13 residues long. The germline CDR1 and CDR2 sequences are SGHNT and YYREEE (reference sequence). CDR3: CATGTATNEKLFF. CDR3 coding DNA: TGTGCCACAGGGACAGCAACTAATGAAAAACTGTTTTTT.

The J gene is TRBJ2-3, the V gene TRBV10-3; maybe TRBD2 (6 bases). This CDR3 has 15 residues. V was cut by 3 bases and J by 3 bases, with 13 bases left in between. In germline, CDR1 is ENHRY, CDR2 SYGVKD. CDR3 sequence reads: CAISDSGEATDTQYF. The CDR3 bases are TGTGCCATCAGTGACTCGGGAGAGGCGACAGATACGCAGTATTTT.